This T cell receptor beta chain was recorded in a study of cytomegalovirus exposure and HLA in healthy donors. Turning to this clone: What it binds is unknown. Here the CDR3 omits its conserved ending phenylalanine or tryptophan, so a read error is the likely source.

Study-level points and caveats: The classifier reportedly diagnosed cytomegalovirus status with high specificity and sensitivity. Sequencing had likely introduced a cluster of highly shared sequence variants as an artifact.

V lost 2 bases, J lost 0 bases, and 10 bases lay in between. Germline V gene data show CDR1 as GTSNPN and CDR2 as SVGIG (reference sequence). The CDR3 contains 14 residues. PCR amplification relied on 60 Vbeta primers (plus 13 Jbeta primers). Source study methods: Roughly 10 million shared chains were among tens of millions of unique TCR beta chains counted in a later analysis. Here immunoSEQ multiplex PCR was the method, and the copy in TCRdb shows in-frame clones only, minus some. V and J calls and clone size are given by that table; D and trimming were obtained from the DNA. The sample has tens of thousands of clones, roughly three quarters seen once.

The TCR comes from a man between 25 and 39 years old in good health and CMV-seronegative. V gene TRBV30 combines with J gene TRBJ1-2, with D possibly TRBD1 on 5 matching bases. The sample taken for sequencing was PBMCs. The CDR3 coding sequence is TGTGCCTGGAGTAGGACACATCCTAACTATGGCTACACCCTC. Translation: CAWSRTHPNYGYTL.